This T cell receptor (beta chain) was recorded in a study of identical twins. Each CDR3 protein gets one entry after TCRdb re-called the 5' RACE reads with MiXCR. The repertoire holds about 520,000 distinct CDR3 sequences, with around 20% as singletons. General study points: Memory repertoires lacked the insertion deficit that abundant cord blood beta clonotypes showed.

Note on this clonotype: Its cognate antigen is unknown.

CDR1 and CDR2 from the germline V gene are SGDLS and YYNGEE. Trimming removed 3 bases from V and 5 bases from J, with 17 bases in between. The length of the CDR3 is 15 residues. These same data were also listed under a study on T cells expressing NK-cell markers. From that study: Dominant NKG2C+ clonotypes were found to form roughly 1.0-7.0% of CD8+ T cells in roughly 6 donors.

The sequence was obtained from a young woman in good health. The sample was CD4+ T cells sorted from blood. The V and J genes are TRBV9 and TRBJ2-5; a possible D gene is TRBD1 (5 bases). CDR3 sequence reads: CASSEGNGFWETQYF. DNA of the CDR3: TGTGCCAGCAGCGAGGGGAATGGATTCTGGGAGACCCAGTACTTC.